Presented here are 20 T cell receptor beta chains from one specimen sequenced in a study of glioma-infiltrating T cells. TCR alpha and beta CDR3 regions were amplified from RNA using iRepertoire nested multiplex PCR. TCRdb used MiXCR to reprocess the multiplex PCR reads, holding one entry per CDR3 protein. The sample has a few hundred thousand distinct CDR3 sequences, around 38% seen once. Sequenced input: glioma tissue, nonneoplastic brain tissue, or PBMCs (not recorded which). The receptors here all came from a human donor with low-grade glioma or glioblastoma, undergoing nonglioma brain surgery, or in good health (not recorded which).

The V gene is TRBV14, the J gene TRBJ2-1; unclear D gene. Germline CDR1 and CDR2: SGHDN and FVKESK. The V end was cut by 2 bases, the J end by 5 bases, with 7 bases between. The CDR3 totals 13 residues. Here the CDR3 DNA reads TGTGCCAGCAGCCAATGGGGAAACAATGAGCAGTTCTTC. As protein: CASSQWGNNEQFF.

The chain joins TRBV7-2 to TRBJ2-1, with a possible D match to TRBD1 (5 bases). The CDR3 consists of 14 residues. V lost 5 bases, J lost 4 bases, and 12 bases lay in between. CDR1 is SGHTA and CDR2 is FQGNSA in the germline V gene. CDR3 loop: CASSPGQAYNEQFF. The CDR3 coding sequence is TGTGCCAGCAGCCCCGGACAAGCATACAATGAGCAGTTCTTC.

The J gene is TRBJ2-2, the V gene TRBV14; no firm D call. This CDR3 spans 14 amino acids. Germline V gene lookup returns CDR1 SGHDN and CDR2 FVKESK. The V end was cut by 4 bases, the J end by 2 bases, with 8 bases between. The CDR3 DNA reads TGTGCCAGCAGCCGGGGTATTAACACCGGGGAGCTGTTTTTT. It codes for CASSRGINTGELFF.

This clonotype was found a few times. The chain uses TRBV7-2 and TRBJ2-3; 7 bases align to TRBD2. CDR1 is SGHTA and CDR2 is FQGNSA in the germline V gene. V lost 5 bases and J lost 5; bases outside the gene matches: 10. The CDR3 extends over 15 amino acids. DNA for the CDR3: TGTGCCAGCAGCCAAGCGGGACCTTTAGGAGATACGCAGTATTTT. Residues: CASSQAGPLGDTQYF.

The chain carries TRBV12-3 or TRBV12-4 and TRBJ1-5; D gene ambiguous. The CDR3 length is 13 residues. V was trimmed by 4 bases and J by 5 bases, leaving 9 bases between them. The CDR3, as DNA: TGTGCCAGCAGTTCGTACCAAGATCAGCCCCAGCATTTT. The encoded protein is CASSSYQDQPQHF.

V usage is TRBV20-1 and J usage is TRBJ2-7; D possibly matches TRBD1 or TRBD2 (5 bases each). Deletions cut 7 bases from V and 5 bases from J, with 12 bases between. The germline CDR1 and CDR2 sequences are DFQATT and SNEGSKA (reference sequence). This CDR3 has 11 residues. For the CDR3, the DNA is TGCAGTGTCCGGGACCTCAACGAGCAGTACTTC. Amino acid sequence: CSVRDLNEQYF.

The table lists this clonotype with many counts. V is TRBV20-1 and J is TRBJ2-1; 11 nucleotides agree with TRBD2. The CDR3 runs 16 residues. V dropped 5 bases and J dropped 3; count of bases not matched to a gene: 9. Germline V gene lookup returns CDR1 DFQATT and CDR2 SNEGSKA (reference sequence). In DNA form, the CDR3 reads TGCAGTGCTGGAGCACTAGCGGGAGTAGTCTACAATGAGCAGTTCTTC. Protein product: CSAGALAGVVYNEQFF.

The rearrangement links TRBV25-1 to TRBJ1-4, with D perhaps TRBD1 (5 bases). Germline V lookup: CDR1 MGHDK, CDR2 SYGVNS. The CDR3 is made up of 14 amino acids. V shed 2 bases and J shed 7 bases, with 11 bases lying between them. CDR3 region: CASSEGGGREKLFF. The CDR3 DNA sequence: TGTGCCAGCAGTGAAGGGGGTGGGCGTGAAAAACTGTTTTTT.

As regards this clonotype: Germline and junction disagree at one end, which may indicate a read error. V is TRBV7-2 and J is TRBJ2-7; 13 nucleotides align to TRBD2. Germline CDR1 SGHTA, CDR2 FQGNSA. The CDR3 loop spans 17 amino acids. The CDR3 DNA is TGTGCCAGCAGCTTCGATTCTAGGACTAGCGGGAGTTACGTGCAGTACTTC. Translation: CASSFDSRTSGSYVQYF.

This rearrangement joins TRBV16 to TRBJ1-6; D gene uncertain. CDR1 is KGHSY and CDR2 is FQNENV in the germline V gene. V shed 0 bases and J shed 9 bases, with 9 bases lying between them. This CDR3 comprises 14 residues. CDR3 residues: CASSQSAMASPLHF. For the CDR3, the DNA is TGTGCCAGCAGCCAATCGGCCATGGCTTCACCCCTCCACTTT.

This chain links TRBV20-1 with TRBJ2-1, with D perhaps given as TRBD1 or TRBD2 (5 bases each). Germline-derived CDR1 and CDR2 are DFQATT and SNEGSKA (reference sequence). The CDR3 spans 12 residues. V lost 2 bases and J lost 8, with 10 bases in between. The chain's CDR3 is CSARRDLDEQFF. DNA of the CDR3: TGCAGTGCTAGACGGGACCTCGATGAGCAGTTCTTC.

The chain employs TRBV27 and TRBJ2-7; 13 positions match TRBD2. V was pared by 5 bases and J by 0 bases, with 7 bases of the junction left unmatched. Germline loops: CDR1 MNHEY, CDR2 SMNVEV (reference sequence). There are 17 residues in the CDR3. The CDR3 sequence: CASSPGLAGPSSYEQYF. The CDR3 nucleotides read TGTGCCAGCAGTCCGGGACTAGCGGGACCGAGCTCCTACGAGCAGTACTTC.

The chain combines TRBV20-1 with TRBJ2-1; 7 bases fit TRBD1. Germline V gene data show CDR1 as DFQATT and CDR2 as SNEGSKA (reference sequence). The CDR3 has 14 amino acids. This CDR3 reads CSPLGGQLYNEQFF. As DNA, the CDR3 is TGCAGCCCACTAGGGGGACAGCTTTACAATGAGCAGTTCTTC.

This clonotype was detected a few times. This rearrangement joins TRBV25-1 to TRBJ1-2; weak D call: TRBD1 (5 bases). CDR1 is MGHDK and CDR2 is SYGVNS in the germline V gene. The CDR3 length is 17 residues. Trimming cost V 1 base and J 8 bases, with 23 bases left between them. In nucleotides, the CDR3 is TGTGCCAGCAGTGAATGGAGCCAGGGCCGCCGAGGTGAGGGCTACACCTTC. The encoded protein is CASSEWSQGRRGEGYTF.

The chain recombines TRBV7-2 with TRBJ2-7, with 12 bases identical to TRBD2. This CDR3 is 15 amino acids long. Germline loops: CDR1 SGHTA, CDR2 FQGNSA. The trim removed 4 bases at V and 5 bases at J, leaving 6 bases unmatched. CDR3 in amino acids: CASSYLAGGPNEQYF. DNA for the CDR3: TGTGCCAGCAGCTACCTAGCGGGAGGGCCGAACGAGCAGTACTTC.

The chain uses TRBV28 and TRBJ2-7, with TRBD2 matching over 7 bases. From germline, CDR1 is MDHEN and CDR2 SYDVKM. V lost 5 bases, J lost 3 bases, and 10 bases stayed unmatched. The CDR3 has 15 amino acids. The CDR3 DNA follows: TGTGCCAGCAGTCGCCCCGGCGGGAGCCTCTACGAGCAGTACTTC. Residues: CASSRPGGSLYEQYF.

This clonotype was observed a few times. Written as DNA, the CDR3 is TGTGCCAGCAGCTTACAGGGGGGTGTTGACGGCTACACCTTC. It is translated as CASSLQGGVDGYTF. V and J are TRBV7-3 and TRBJ1-2, with 7 bases fitting TRBD1. Germline V gene lookup returns CDR1 SGHTA and CDR2 FQGTGA. V shed 2 bases, J shed 8 bases, and the junction held 8 bases outside the gene matches. CDR3 size: 14 residues.

This clonotype showed up just a few times. The chain uses TRBV6-2 or TRBV6-3 and TRBJ2-7; D is undetermined. Trimming took 5 bases from V and 5 from J, leaving 10 bases between them. The CDR3 spans 12 residues. From germline, CDR1 is MNHEY and CDR2 SVGEGT. In nucleotides, the CDR3 is TGTGCCAGCAGTCCCTCTGACCACGAGCAGTACTTC. Translation: CASSPSDHEQYF.

This clonotype was found many times. V usage is TRBV4-3 and J usage is TRBJ2-3; D is ambiguous. CDR1 is LGHNA and CDR2 is YSLEER in the germline V gene. V lost 0 bases and J lost 0, with 4 bases in between. The CDR3 contains 14 residues. As DNA, the CDR3 is TGCGCCAGCAGCCAAGACTTCAGCACAGATACGCAGTATTTT. This sequence encodes CASSQDFSTDTQYF.

The chain carries TRBV5-4 and TRBJ2-7; no clear D gene. CDR3 length: 16 residues. CDR1 is SGHNT, CDR2 YYREEE, per germline (reference sequence). Trimming stripped 0 bases from V and 6 bases from J, with 19 bases between. CDR3 residues: CASSLGGAGGFIEQYF. DNA for the CDR3: TGTGCCAGCAGCTTGGGCGGAGCCGGTGGTTTTATCGAGCAGTACTTC.